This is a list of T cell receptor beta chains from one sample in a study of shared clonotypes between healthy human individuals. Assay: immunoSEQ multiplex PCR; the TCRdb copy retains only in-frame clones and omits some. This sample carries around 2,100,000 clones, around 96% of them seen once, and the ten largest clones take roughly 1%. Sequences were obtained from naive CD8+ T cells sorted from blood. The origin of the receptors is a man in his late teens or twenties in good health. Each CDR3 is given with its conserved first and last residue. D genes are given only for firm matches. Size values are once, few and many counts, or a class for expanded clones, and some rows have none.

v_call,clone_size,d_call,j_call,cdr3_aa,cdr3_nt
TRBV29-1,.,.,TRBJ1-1,CSPRRVGSEAFF,TGCAGCCCTCGGAGGGTTGGCTCTGAAGCTTTCTTT
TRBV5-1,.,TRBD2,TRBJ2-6,CASSGGLADGANVLTF,TGCGCCAGCAGCGGCGGACTAGCAGATGGGGCCAACGTCCTGACTTTC
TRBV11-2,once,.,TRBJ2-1,CASSLELVEQFF,TGTGCCAGCAGCTTGGAGCTTGTCGAGCAGTTCTTC
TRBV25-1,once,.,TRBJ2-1,CASSPANEQFF,TGTGCCAGCAGTCCTGCCAATGAGCAGTTCTTC
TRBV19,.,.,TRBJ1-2,CASSTGTDYGYTF,TGTGCCAGTAGTACCGGGACGGACTATGGCTACACCTTC
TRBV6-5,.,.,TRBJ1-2,CASSYEGNRGYTF,TGTGCCAGCAGTTACGAGGGTAACAGGGGCTACACCTTC
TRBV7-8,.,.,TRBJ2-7,CASSLVTGNYEQYF,TGTGCCAGCAGCTTGGTGACGGGGAACTACGAGCAGTACTTC
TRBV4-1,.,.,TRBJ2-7,CASSQDPGSYEQYF,TGCGCCAGCAGCCAAGATCCAGGGAGCTACGAGCAGTACTTC
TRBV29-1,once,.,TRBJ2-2,CSVGGPDTGELFF,TGCAGCGTTGGGGGGCCGGACACCGGGGAGCTGTTTTTT
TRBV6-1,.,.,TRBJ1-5,CASSEADAGHSAQPQHF,TGTGCCAGCAGTGAAGCGGATGCGGGACACTCGGCTCAGCCCCAGCATTTT
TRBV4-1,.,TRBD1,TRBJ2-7,CASSQDGTGGYEQYF,TGCGCCAGCAGCCAAGACGGGACAGGGGGCTACGAGCAGTACTTC
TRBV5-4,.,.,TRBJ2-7,CASSLDLGTSYYEQYF,TGTGCCAGCAGCTTGGACCTCGGGACAAGTTACTACGAGCAGTACTTC
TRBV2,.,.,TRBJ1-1,CASSVWLGNTEAFF,TGTGCCAGCAGTGTATGGTTGGGGAACACTGAAGCTTTCTTT
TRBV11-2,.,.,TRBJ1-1,CASSLDHPEAFF,TGTGCCAGCAGCTTAGATCACCCTGAAGCTTTCTTT
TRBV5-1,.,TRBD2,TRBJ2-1,CASSSSGGSYNEQFF,TGCGCCAGCAGCTCAAGCGGGGGGTCCTACAATGAGCAGTTCTTC
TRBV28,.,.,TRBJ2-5,CASSYASVPSGETQYF,TGTGCCAGCAGTTATGCTAGCGTGCCCTCCGGGGAGACCCAGTACTTC
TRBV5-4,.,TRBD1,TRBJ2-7,CASSWTGSYEQYF,TGTGCCAGCAGCTGGACAGGGAGCTACGAGCAGTACTTC
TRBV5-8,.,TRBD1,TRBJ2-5,CASRPTGGQETQYF,TGTGCCAGCAGGCCTACAGGGGGGCAAGAGACCCAGTACTTC
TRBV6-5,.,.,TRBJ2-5,CASSYMGVSGETQYF,TGTGCCAGCAGTTATATGGGGGTATCTGGAGAGACCCAGTACTTC
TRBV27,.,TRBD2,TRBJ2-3,CASSSRLAGGTDTQYF,TGTGCCAGCAGTTCAAGACTAGCGGGGGGCACAGATACGCAGTATTTT
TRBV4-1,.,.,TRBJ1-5,CASSADSTLNQPQHF,TGCGCCAGCAGCGCCGACAGTACCTTAAATCAGCCCCAGCATTTT
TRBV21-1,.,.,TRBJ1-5,CASSTIHSGGNQPQHF,TGTGCCAGCAGCACTATTCATTCAGGGGGCAATCAGCCCCAGCATTTT
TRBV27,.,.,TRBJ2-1,CASSPLGEMYNEQFF,TGTGCCAGCAGTCCCTTAGGAGAGATGTACAATGAGCAGTTCTTC
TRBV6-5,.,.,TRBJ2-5,CASSYDAEETQYF,TGTGCCAGCAGTTACGATGCAGAAGAGACCCAGTACTTC
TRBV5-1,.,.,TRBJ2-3,CASSLVASGTDTQYF,TGCGCCAGCAGCTTGGTGGCTAGCGGCACAGATACGCAGTATTTT
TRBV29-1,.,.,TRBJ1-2,CSVLDRRSNYGYTF,TGCAGCGTTCTGGACCGACGTTCTAACTATGGCTACACCTTC
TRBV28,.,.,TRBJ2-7,CASSLQTGYEQYF,TGTGCCAGCAGTTTACAGACCGGATACGAGCAGTACTTC
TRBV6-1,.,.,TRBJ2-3,CASSTGPVSDTQYF,TGTGCCAGCTCTACGGGCCCTGTCTCAGATACGCAGTATTTT
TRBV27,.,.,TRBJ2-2,CASSPWSGGRTGELFF,TGTGCCAGCAGTCCTTGGAGTGGGGGCCGTACCGGGGAGCTGTTTTTT
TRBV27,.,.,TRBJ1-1,CASSPLTGGNTEAFF,TGTGCCAGCAGTCCCCTGACAGGAGGGAACACTGAAGCTTTCTTT
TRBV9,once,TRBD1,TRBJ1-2,CASSATGGSTNYGYTF,TGTGCCAGCAGCGCCACAGGGGGAAGTACTAACTATGGCTACACCTTC
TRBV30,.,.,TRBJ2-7,CAWSVPAESSYEQYF,TGTGCCTGGAGTGTTCCAGCGGAGAGCTCCTACGAGCAGTACTTC
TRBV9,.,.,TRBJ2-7,CASSVGNSYEQYF,TGTGCCAGCAGCGTCGGGAACTCCTACGAGCAGTACTTC
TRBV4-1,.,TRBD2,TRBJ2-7,CASSQGLAGGLEQYF,TGCGCCAGCAGCCAAGGACTAGCGGGAGGTCTCGAGCAGTACTTC
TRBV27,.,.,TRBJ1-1,CASRGNRATEAFF,TGTGCCAGCAGAGGGAACCGAGCAACTGAAGCTTTCTTT
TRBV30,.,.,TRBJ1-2,CAWDGYYGYTF,TGTGCCTGGGACGGATACTATGGCTACACCTTC
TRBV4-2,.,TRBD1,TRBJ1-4,CASSLTGEEKLFF,TGTGCCAGCAGTCTCACAGGGGAGGAAAAACTGTTTTTT
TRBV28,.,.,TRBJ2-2,CASRPQPLSGELFF,TGTGCCAGCAGACCCCAGCCTTTGTCCGGGGAGCTGTTTTTT
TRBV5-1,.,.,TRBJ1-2,CASSLSGRDGYTF,TGCGCCAGCAGCTTAAGTGGGCGGGATGGCTACACCTTC
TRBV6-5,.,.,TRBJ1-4,CASSFWTGEKLFF,TGTGCCAGCAGCTTCTGGACTGGCGAAAAACTGTTTTTT
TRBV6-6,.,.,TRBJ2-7,CASRGGTYEQYF,TGTGCCAGTAGAGGGGGGACCTACGAGCAGTACTTC